These 18 T cell receptor beta chains were sequenced from one sample in a study of control samples from healthy donors and cancer patients. Profiling relied on immunoSEQ multiplex PCR, and the TCRdb table lists in-frame clones only, not all of them. The repertoire holds about 64,000 clones, with roughly 90% as singletons. What was sequenced was PBMCs. The receptor set was obtained from a middle-aged man with colorectal cancer.

The chain couples TRBV4-2 to TRBJ2-5; 9 bases map to TRBD2. Looked up from germline, CDR1 is LGHNA and CDR2 is YNFKEQ. The V gene end was trimmed by 4 bases and the J gene end by 4 bases; junction bases not matched to a gene: 10. This CDR3 region has 16 residues. The CDR3, as DNA: TGTGCCAGCAGCCCTGAGGCCAGCGGGGGGCCAGAGACCCAGTACTTC. Protein: CASSPEASGGPETQYF.

V usage is TRBV3-1 (or the pseudogene TRBV3-2) and J usage is TRBJ1-1, with D unclear. The germline CDR1 and CDR2 sequences are LGHDT and YNNKEL (reference sequence). This CDR3 is 14 amino acids long. Trimming shortened V by 5 bases and J by 1 base, and 11 bases separated the two germline ends. In DNA, the CDR3 is TGTGCCAGCAGCTCCGGGTGGGGGAACACTGAAGCTTTCTTT. Encoded protein: CASSSGWGNTEAFF.

The rearrangement links TRBV7-2 to TRBJ1-6; TRBD1 aligns across 7 bases. This CDR3 comprises 14 residues. V was pared by 1 base and J by 10 bases, with 4 bases of the junction left unmatched. Looked up from germline, CDR1 is SGHTA and CDR2 is FQGNSA. The CDR3 nucleotides are TGTGCCAGCAGCTTAGTAGGGGGCGGCTCACCCCTCCACTTT. This sequence encodes CASSLVGGGSPLHF.

The chain recombines TRBV7-9 with TRBJ2-3; no clear D gene. Germline CDR1 reads SEHNR; CDR2 reads FQNEAQ (reference sequence). This CDR3 is 14 amino acids long. The ends were cut back, 2 bases at V and 0 bases at J, with 6 bases in the middle. CDR3 in DNA: TGTGCCAGCAGCTTATCGACTAGCACAGATACGCAGTATTTT. Residues: CASSLSTSTDTQYF.

This clone was seen a single time. The chain uses TRBV5-8 and TRBJ2-5; 8 bases are a match to TRBD1. J was trimmed by 3 bases and V by 3 bases; bases with no gene match: 10. Germline CDR1 is SGHTS and CDR2 is YDEGEE. The CDR3 spans 16 residues. CDR3 coding DNA: TGTGCCAGCAGCTCAAGCCTGACAGGGGTAAAAGAGACCCAGTACTTC. Its translation is CASSSSLTGVKETQYF.

The chain links TRBV29-1 to TRBJ1-1; tentative D call: TRBD1 (6 bases). Germline V CDR1 and CDR2: SQVTM, ANQGSEA. CDR3 size: 13 residues. Trimming pared 5 bases from V and 5 bases from J, leaving 15 bases between. CDR3 bases: TGCAGCGTTACCCTCAAGCAGGGGACTGAAGCTTTCTTT. Its translation is CSVTLKQGTEAFF.

This clone was counted a single time. This rearrangement joins TRBV5-1 to TRBJ2-1; D might be TRBD2 (6 bases). Deletions cut 1 base from V and 2 bases from J, with 10 bases between. From germline, CDR1 is SGHRS and CDR2 YFSETQ. The CDR3 consists of 15 residues. The CDR3, as DNA: TGCGCCAGCAGCTTGATGCGGACTACCTACAATGAGCAGTTCTTC. This encodes CASSLMRTTYNEQFF. The complete variable domain, with remaining parts taken from reference TRBV5-1 and TRBJ2-1, reads KAGVTQTPRYLIKTRGQQVTLSCSPISGHRSVSWYQQTPGQGLQFLFEYFSETQRNKGNFPGRFSGRQFSNSRSEMNVSTLELGDSALYLCASSLMRTTYNEQFFGPGTRLTVL.

The V gene is TRBV6-5, the J gene TRBJ1-3, with TRBD1 as a possible D gene (5 bases). V was clipped by 8 bases and J by 4 bases, with 15 bases between them. Germline V gene lookup returns CDR1 MNHEY and CDR2 SVGAGI. The CDR3 is 14 residues long. The CDR3 spells CASYPGTQGNTIYF. CDR3 nucleotides: TGTGCCAGCTACCCCGGGACGCAAGGAAACACCATATATTTT.

The chain joins TRBV12-3 or TRBV12-4 to TRBJ2-7; the D is unclear. Trimming pared 6 bases from V and 7 bases from J, leaving 13 bases between. The CDR3 runs 12 residues. CDR3 sequence: CASRNHMTEQYF. CDR3 DNA: TGTGCCAGCAGAAACCATATGACAGAGCAGTACTTC.

This chain connects TRBV5-1 to TRBJ1-2, with 7 bases matching TRBD1. The CDR3 totals 14 residues. Looked up from germline, CDR1 is SGHRS and CDR2 is YFSETQ. Trimming at V came to 4 bases and at J to 4 bases, leaving 7 bases not matched to a gene. The CDR3 here is CASSLQGNLYGYTF. DNA of the CDR3: TGCGCCAGCAGCCTACAGGGGAACCTCTATGGCTACACCTTC.

This clone was seen more than once but under ten times. The rearrangement uses TRBV6-5 and TRBJ1-2; D not resolved. The CDR3 has 12 residues. Deletions cut 10 bases from V and 2 bases from J, with 11 bases between. Germline V gives CDR1 MNHEY, CDR2 SVGAGI. This CDR3 reads CAIRQPNYGYTF. Here the CDR3 DNA reads TGTGCCATTCGACAACCGAACTATGGCTACACCTTC.

The rearrangement links TRBV19 to TRBJ2-4; 12 bases line up with TRBD1. Germline values: CDR1 LNHDA, CDR2 SQIVND (reference sequence). The CDR3 is 16 amino acids. V was clipped by 4 bases and J by 7 bases; unmatched bases: 8. CDR3 in amino acids: CASSTGRGQGANIQYF. For the CDR3, the DNA is TGTGCCAGTAGTACGGGGCGGGGACAGGGGGCGAACATTCAGTACTTC.

The J gene is TRBJ2-7, the V gene TRBV29-1; possible D gene TRBD2, 5 bases. V lost 4 bases, J lost 2 bases, and 21 bases lay in between. There are 16 residues in the CDR3. Per germline, CDR1 SQVTM and CDR2 ANQGSEA. CDR3 loop: CSVVVVGVTITYEQYF. The CDR3 coding sequence is TGCAGCGTTGTAGTTGTGGGAGTAACTATAACCTACGAGCAGTACTTC.

The table lists this clone with a count of one. The rearrangement links TRBV7-9 to TRBJ1-2, with a possible D match to TRBD1 (5 bases). This CDR3 region has 12 residues. Germline V gene sequence: CDR1 SEHNR, CDR2 FQNEAQ (reference sequence). V dropped 1 base and J dropped 7 bases, with 7 bases sitting between them. The CDR3 here is CASSLDRGGYTF. The CDR3 region has the DNA TGTGCCAGCAGCTTAGATAGGGGTGGCTACACCTTC.

CDR3 in amino acids: CASSFNRDHFYEQYF. CDR3 DNA: TGTGCCAGCAGTTTTAACAGAGACCATTTCTACGAGCAGTACTTC. The chain carries TRBV27 and TRBJ2-7; D remains ambiguous. CDR1 is MNHEY and CDR2 is SMNVEV in the germline V gene (reference sequence). Deletions cut 3 bases from V and 3 bases from J, with 15 bases between. The CDR3 consists of 15 residues.

The chain uses TRBV11-2 and TRBJ2-7, with a tentative D call TRBD2 (7 bases). Trimming stripped 5 bases from V and 2 bases from J, with 22 bases between. CDR3 size: 17 residues. Per germline, CDR1 SGHAT and CDR2 FQNNGV. This CDR3 is CASSTIRGRGGPYEQYF. The CDR3 bases are TGTGCCAGCAGCACCATTCGGGGGAGGGGGGGGCCCTACGAGCAGTACTTC.

V gene TRBV11-3 combines with J gene TRBJ2-1; 9 bases are a match to TRBD1. J gave up 7 bases and V 5 bases, and 12 bases lay outside the gene matches. Germline assignment: CDR1 SGHNT and CDR2 YENEEA. The length of the CDR3 is 16 residues. CDR3 amino acids: CASSKGQGTYMNEQFF. In nucleotides, the CDR3 is TGTGCCAGCAGCAAAGGACAGGGGACTTATATGAATGAGCAGTTCTTC.

The rearrangement joins TRBV5-4 to TRBJ2-5, with 10 nucleotides matching TRBD2. The CDR3 totals 16 residues. CDR1 is SGHNT, CDR2 YYREEE, per germline (reference sequence). Trimming cost V 3 bases and J 5 bases; bases outside gene matches: 10. The DNA of the CDR3 is TGTGCCAGCAGCTCCACTTGGATACTAGCGGGGGAGACCCAGTACTTC. Translating it yields CASSSTWILAGETQYF.